These T cell receptor beta chains were read from a single sample in a study of cytomegalovirus exposure and HLA in healthy donors. This table comes from immunoSEQ multiplex PCR, and its TCRdb copy is limited to in-frame clones, with some not included. The repertoire consists of approximately 140,000 clones, with 70% to 85% occurring once and the leading ten covering approximately 1.8%. The specimen was PBMCs. These TCRs come from a man aged 35-49 years in good health and CMV-seronegative. Each CDR3 is given with its conserved first and last residue. The order of the fields is J gene, D gene, V gene, clone size, CDR3 protein, CDR3 DNA. A D gene is named only where the DNA matches it firmly. Only part of the rows carry a size: once, few, many, or a class if the clone is expanded.

TRBJ2-2	NA	TRBV19	NA	CASSIGLRGNTGELFF	TGTGCCAGTAGTATAGGTCTCAGGGGGAACACCGGGGAGCTGTTTTTT
TRBJ1-6	NA	TRBV7-6	once	CASSLLPTGDKRNSPLHF	TGTGCCAGCAGCTTACTACCGACAGGTGATAAAAGGAATTCACCCCTCCACTTT
TRBJ1-2	NA	TRBV11-1	NA	CASSFASRGGYTF	TGTGCCAGCAGCTTTGCATCCAGGGGCGGCTACACCTTC
TRBJ2-1	TRBD2	TRBV12-5	NA	CASGTSGVNEQFF	TGTGCTAGTGGTACTAGCGGGGTTAATGAGCAGTTCTTC
TRBJ2-7	NA	TRBV4-1	NA	CASSQPAYEQYF	TGCGCCAGCAGCCAACCCGCCTACGAGCAGTACTTC
TRBJ1-6	TRBD1	TRBV5-4	NA	CASSDGTGSNNSPLHF	TGTGCCAGCAGCGACGGGACAGGGTCTAATAATTCACCCCTCCACTTT
TRBJ2-7	TRBD1	TRBV4-1	NA	CASSPPGQGAGEQYF	TGCGCCAGCAGCCCCCCGGGACAGGGGGCTGGGGAGCAGTACTTC
TRBJ1-1	NA	TRBV7-9	NA	CASSPDTEAFF	TGTGCCAGCAGCCCGGACACTGAAGCTTTCTTT
TRBJ2-3	TRBD2	TRBV9	once	CASSATGTSPTDTQYF	TGTGCCAGCAGCGCGACCGGGACTAGCCCCACAGATACGCAGTATTTT
TRBJ1-4	NA	TRBV5-1	few	CASSLWQGATNEKLFF	TGCGCCAGCAGCTTGTGGCAGGGTGCAACTAATGAAAAACTGTTTTTT
TRBJ2-7	TRBD2	TRBV7-9	NA	CASSPEPGGRYEQYF	TGTGCCAGCAGCCCGGAGCCGGGAGGGAGGTATGAGCAGTACTTC
TRBJ2-1	NA	TRBV6-6	NA	CASRLQVYNEQFF	TGTGCCAGCAGACTACAGGTCTACAATGAGCAGTTCTTC
TRBJ1-3	TRBD1	TRBV11-2	NA	CASSLVGQPGNTIYF	TGTGCCAGCAGCTTAGTGGGACAGCCTGGAAACACCATATATTTT
TRBJ2-1	TRBD1	TRBV12-5	NA	CASGLPGTGRNEQFF	TGTGCTAGTGGGCTGCCCGGGACAGGGCGGAATGAGCAGTTCTTC
TRBJ2-5	NA	TRBV7-9	NA	CASSSLGQLQGETQYF	TGTGCCAGCAGCTCCCTCGGACAGCTTCAAGGAGAGACCCAGTACTTC
TRBJ2-2	TRBD1	TRBV23-1	once	CASSPLGQGNGELFF	TGCGCCAGCAGTCCCCTCGGACAGGGCAACGGGGAGCTGTTTTTT
TRBJ2-1	TRBD2	TRBV27	NA	CASSVTTPGLAGEWQFF	TGTGCCAGCAGTGTAACGACACCGGGACTAGCGGGAGAATGGCAGTTCTTC
TRBJ1-2	TRBD1	TRBV5-1	NA	CASRSQGSRDGYTF	TGCGCCAGCAGGTCACAGGGGAGTAGGGATGGCTACACCTTC
TRBJ2-7	NA	TRBV6-5	NA	CASSYSLASATYEQYF	TGTGCCAGCAGTTACTCGTTAGCTAGCGCGACCTACGAGCAGTACTTC
TRBJ2-2	NA	TRBV5-1	NA	CASSSQEGDTGELFF	TGCGCCAGCAGCTCGCAAGAGGGAGACACCGGGGAGCTGTTTTTT
TRBJ2-7	NA	TRBV7-2	once	CASSLHTGRAGWNEQYF	TGTGCCAGCAGCTTACACACCGGCAGGGCAGGGTGGAACGAGCAGTACTTC
TRBJ2-7	NA	TRBV7-9	NA	CASSLSSYEQYF	TGTGCCAGCAGCTTATCGTCCTACGAGCAGTACTTC
TRBJ1-1	NA	TRBV4-2	few	CASSATVMNTEAFF	TGTGCCAGCAGCGCGACAGTCATGAACACTGAAGCTTTCTTT
TRBJ2-3	TRBD2	TRBV11-3	NA	CASSSGAVTDTQYF	TGTGCCAGCAGTAGCGGGGCCGTCACAGATACGCAGTATTTT
TRBJ2-1	TRBD2	TRBV30	few	CAWSVPTEREIMNEQFF	TGTGCCTGGAGTGTACCGACCGAGCGGGAGATTATGAATGAGCAGTTCTTC
TRBJ2-7	TRBD1	TRBV4-1	once	CASSQVDLTGTGPYEQYF	TGCGCCAGCAGCCAAGTTGACTTGACCGGGACAGGGCCCTACGAGCAGTACTTC
TRBJ2-2	NA	TRBV6-5	few	CASSEGVGTGELFF	TGTGCCAGCAGTGAGGGGGTCGGAACCGGGGAGCTGTTTTTT
TRBJ1-2	NA	TRBV2	NA	CASSERGGSYGYTF	TGTGCCAGCAGTGAACGCGGGGGATCCTATGGCTACACCTTC
TRBJ1-1	NA	TRBV5-1	NA	CASATGNTEAFF	TGCGCCAGCGCGACGGGGAACACTGAAGCTTTCTTT
TRBJ1-1	TRBD1	TRBV19	NA	CASSIGQGNTEAFF	TGTGCCAGTAGTATCGGACAGGGAAACACTGAAGCTTTCTTT
TRBJ1-4	TRBD1	TRBV4-1	NA	CASSPRNFRDSLNEKLFF	TGCGCCAGCAGCCCGAGGAATTTCAGGGACAGCCTTAATGAAAAACTGTTTTTT
TRBJ2-7	TRBD2	TRBV4-3	NA	CASSQDLALAGAMGEQYF	TGCGCCAGCAGCCAAGATTTGGCACTAGCGGGTGCCATGGGCGAGCAGTACTTC
TRBJ2-7	TRBD2	TRBV7-9	NA	CASSPGDGGTRSYEQYF	TGTGCCAGCAGCCCCGGGGACGGGGGGACCCGCTCCTACGAGCAGTACTTC
TRBJ1-5	NA	TRBV5-3	NA	CARSCGWRVRSWPQHF	TGTGCCAGAAGCTGTGGGTGGAGGGTGAGATCATGGCCCCAGCATTTT